The 28 T cell receptor beta chains given below trace back to one sample, sequenced in a study of T cells expressing NK-cell markers. TCRdb reprocessed the 5' RACE reads, with one entry per CDR3 protein and no DNA. This sample carries some 600,000 distinct CDR3 sequences, with around 3.3% going to the ten biggest clones. Sequencing was done on a sample of blood T cells: a sorted CD56 or NKG2C T cell subset, CD4+ or CD8+ T cells, or bulk PBMC T cells (not recorded which). These receptors were taken from a man aged 18 to 30 in good health.

The genes are TRBV7-2 and TRBJ2-1. From germline, CDR1 is SGHTA and CDR2 FQGNSA. The CDR3 runs to 16 residues. The CDR3 is CASSSEGVRSYNEQFF. Together with reference TRBV7-2 and TRBJ2-1, the CDR3 gives the full variable domain: GAGVSQSPSNKVTEKGKDVELRCDPISGHTALYWYRQSLGQGLEFLIYFQGNSAPDKSGLPSDRFSAERTGGSVSTLTIQRTQQEDSAVYLCASSSEGVRSYNEQFFGPGTRLTVL.

This chain joins TRBV6-2 or TRBV6-3 and TRBJ2-1; TCRdb calls TRBD2, which cannot be checked without DNA. CDR3 size: 17 residues. Germline CDR1 and CDR2: MNHEY and SVGEGT. CDR3 loop: CASRANPGLAPLPEQFF.

V and J are TRBV7-2 and TRBJ1-6; the TCRdb D gene call, TRBD1, has no DNA to confirm it. This CDR3 is built from 17 residues. Germline V gives CDR1 SGHTA, CDR2 FQGNSA. The chain's CDR3 is CASSLAAGAVNNSPLHF.

The V call is TRBV29-1, the J call TRBJ2-5; TCRdb's D call of TRBD2 is untestable without DNA. The CDR3 runs 15 residues. The germline V gene has CDR1 SQVTM and CDR2 ANQGSEA. CDR3 in amino acids: CSFTPREGLGETQYF. Full variable domain (missing parts from reference TRBV29-1 and TRBJ2-5): SAVISQKPSRDICQRGTSLTIQCQVDSQVTMMFWYRQQPGQSLTLIATANQGSEATYESGFVIDKFPISRPNLTFSTLTVSNMSPEDSSIYLCSFTPREGLGETQYFGPGTRLLVL.

This chain uses TRBV28 with TRBJ2-7; TCRdb returns TRBD2, unconfirmable since there is no DNA. The CDR3 contains 19 residues. Germline V gene lookup returns CDR1 MDHEN and CDR2 SYDVKM. CDR3: CASIPLASTSGSPSYEQYF. Full variable domain (outside the CDR3, taken from reference TRBV28 and TRBJ2-7): DVKVTQSSRYLVKRTGEKVFLECVQDMDHENMFWYRQDPGLGLRLIYFSYDVKMKEKGDIPEGYSVSREKKERFSLILESASTNQTSMYLCASIPLASTSGSPSYEQYFGPGTRLTVT.

This chain connects TRBV20-1 to TRBJ1-5; the D gene TCRdb calls, TRBD1, cannot be checked with no DNA. CDR3 length: 15 amino acids. CDR1 and CDR2 from the germline V gene are DFQATT and SNEGSKA (reference sequence). The CDR3 here is CSAGPRAGVNQPQHF.

This chain connects TRBV4-1 to TRBJ1-2; TCRdb reports TRBD1, a call that lacks DNA to check it against. This CDR3 is built from 14 residues. Germline CDR1 and CDR2: MGHRA and YSYEKL. The CDR3 protein is CASRRGPDGYGYTF.

The chain is built from TRBV28 and TRBJ2-1; TCRdb returns TRBD2, unconfirmable since there is no DNA. Germline V gene data show CDR1 as MDHEN and CDR2 as SYDVKM. This CDR3 region has 17 residues. The CDR3 is CASSKLRLAGSYNEQFF.

V and J are TRBV2 and TRBJ2-1; TCRdb indicates TRBD1, and absent DNA this call remains unverified. Germline-derived CDR1 and CDR2 are SNHLY and FYNNEI. This CDR3 has 14 residues. CDR3 sequence: CASIVDRVDNEQFF.

The V call is TRBV4-1, the J call TRBJ1-6; TCRdb's D gene call, TRBD1, goes unchecked for lack of DNA. The germline V gene has CDR1 MGHRA and CDR2 YSYEKL. This CDR3 has 15 amino acids. The CDR3: CASSQVGRTGESLHF.

CDR3 sequence: CASSSNFKETQYF. The chain uses TRBV7-3 and TRBJ2-5. The CDR3 loop spans 13 amino acids. CDR1 is SGHTA, CDR2 FQGTGA, per germline.

The genes are TRBV7-2 and TRBJ2-5; checking the TCRdb D call of TRBD1 is not possible without DNA. Germline V gene lookup returns CDR1 SGHTA and CDR2 FQGNSA. This CDR3 has 13 amino acids. CDR3 in amino acids: CASSLGAEETQYF.

The rearrangement joins TRBV9 to TRBJ2-3; with no DNA, the TCRdb D assignment of TRBD1 cannot be verified. CDR1 is SGDLS, CDR2 YYNGEE, per germline. The CDR3 is 16 residues long. CDR3 sequence: CASSLLDRGQADTQYF.

The chain links TRBV18 to TRBJ2-5. Germline lookup yields CDR1 KGHSH and CDR2 LQKENI. CDR3 length: 15 amino acids. The CDR3 loop reads CASSPGGRTQETQYF.

V gene TRBV20-1 combines with J gene TRBJ1-5. The V gene's germline CDR1 is DFQATT and CDR2 SNEGSKA (reference sequence). The CDR3 sequence is 13 residues long. The CDR3 loop is CSAHGPGNQPQHF.

The rearrangement uses TRBV2 and TRBJ2-1. The CDR3 spans 20 residues. Germline CDR1 reads SNHLY; CDR2 reads FYNNEI. This CDR3 reads CASSDRKDGSPQERHNEQFF.

V is TRBV10-3 and J is TRBJ2-5. The germline V gene encodes CDR1 ENHRY and CDR2 SYGVKD. The CDR3 is made up of 11 amino acids. The CDR3: CAISSFETQYF.

CDR3 residues: CASSYSGTSSYEQYF. This chain links TRBV6-2 or TRBV6-3 with TRBJ2-7; TCRdb returns TRBD2, unconfirmable since there is no DNA. The germline CDR1 and CDR2 sequences are MNHEY and SVGEGT. The length of the CDR3 is 15 residues.

The CDR3 loop is CASSCRPGQVSYEQYF. The J gene is TRBJ2-7, the V gene TRBV6-9; TCRdb calls TRBD1, which cannot be checked without DNA. The CDR3 length is 16 residues. Germline lookup yields CDR1 MNHGY and CDR2 SVAAGI.

The chain employs TRBV11-3 and TRBJ2-3; TCRdb proposes TRBD1, but this gene call is untestable without DNA. There are 14 residues in the CDR3. Germline assignment: CDR1 SGHNT and CDR2 YENEEA. The CDR3 is CASSEGQGDDTQYF. Together with reference TRBV11-3 and TRBJ2-3, the CDR3 gives the full variable domain: EAGVVQSPRYKIIEKKQPVAFWCNPISGHNTLYWYLQNLGQGPELLIRYENEEAVDDSQLPKDRFSAERLKGVDSTLKIQPAELGDSAVYLCASSEGQGDDTQYFGPGTRLTVL.

The V gene is TRBV10-3, the J gene TRBJ1-5; TCRdb reports TRBD1, a call that lacks DNA to check it against. The CDR3 runs to 17 residues. CDR1 and CDR2 (germline): ENHRY, SYGVKD. The CDR3 region is CAISESRISGNNQPQHF.

This chain joins TRBV3-1 and TRBJ1-1. Germline CDR1 LGHDT, CDR2 YNNKEL (reference sequence). The CDR3 sequence is 16 residues long. CDR3 in amino acids: CASSQDDSRVGTEAFF.

The chain is built from TRBV20-1 and TRBJ1-2; no DNA is available, so the TRBD1 call from TCRdb remains unchecked. The V gene's germline CDR1 is DFQATT and CDR2 SNEGSKA (reference sequence). The length of the CDR3 is 13 residues. CDR3 amino acids: CSATGQAIYGYTF.

The gene calls are TRBV2 and TRBJ1-2; the D call from TCRdb, TRBD1, cannot be confirmed without DNA. CDR1 is SNHLY, CDR2 FYNNEI, per germline. The CDR3 extends over 12 amino acids. CDR3 amino acids: CASSEFGAGYTF. Complete variable domain (other parts from reference TRBV2 and TRBJ1-2): EPEVTQTPSHQVTQMGQEVILRCVPISNHLYFYWYRQILGQKVEFLVSFYNNEISEKSEIFDDQFSVERPDGSNFTLKIRSTKLEDSAMYFCASSEFGAGYTFGSGTRLTVV.

The chain has TRBV29-1 and TRBJ1-1; TCRdb selects TRBD1, and the lack of DNA leaves this call unchecked. This CDR3 is built from 13 residues. Germline V gene sequence: CDR1 SQVTM, CDR2 ANQGSEA. The CDR3 spells CSVAAGARTEAFF. Filled out from reference TRBV29-1 and TRBJ1-1, the complete variable domain reads SAVISQKPSRDICQRGTSLTIQCQVDSQVTMMFWYRQQPGQSLTLIATANQGSEATYESGFVIDKFPISRPNLTFSTLTVSNMSPEDSSIYLCSVAAGARTEAFFGQGTRLTVV.

The chain couples TRBV7-2 to TRBJ2-7; the D gene TCRdb calls, TRBD1, cannot be checked with no DNA. Per germline, CDR1 SGHTA and CDR2 FQGNSA. CDR3 size: 15 residues. CDR3 sequence reads: CASSLEAGTGSEQYF.

V usage is TRBV7-8 and J usage is TRBJ1-5; TCRdb proposes TRBD1, but this gene call is untestable without DNA. The germline gives CDR1 SGHVS, CDR2 FQNEAQ. This CDR3 is 15 amino acids long. CDR3 loop: CASSLGTDSYQPQHF.

J is TRBJ2-7 and V is TRBV12-3 or TRBV12-4; TCRdb returns TRBD1, unconfirmable since there is no DNA. This CDR3 has 16 amino acids. This CDR3 is CASSGRQGRRPYEQYF.